This TCR beta chain comes out of a study of OX40 agonist ivuxolimab in advanced cancers. Study-wide context: Dose-escalation patients were diagnosed with hepatocellular carcinoma, melanoma, renal cell cancer or head and neck cancer. Overall study results and limits: Relative to CD4+, CD8+ T cells held more expanded clones on average. Both CD4+ and CD8+ T cell populations in blood had undergone clonal expansion by week 6 at 0.1 to 3.0 mg/kg. What antigens the expanded peripheral T cells recognized was never established.

This CDR3 contains 14 residues. CDR1 is SGHTA, CDR2 FQGTGA, per germline. Trimming pared 2 bases from V and 2 bases from J, leaving 8 bases between. Note on this clone: Its specificity is unknown.

Method: immunoSEQ multiplex PCR; TCRdb's copy keeps in-frame clones and lacks some. The table records tens of thousands of clones, 75% to 90% of them present only once. Sample: CD4+ or CD8+ T cells sorted from blood, taken in a trial of the OX40 agonist ivuxolimab. The TCR was taken from an adult with an advanced solid tumor such as melanoma, head and neck, liver or kidney cancer. J is TRBJ2-3 and V is TRBV7-3; TRBD2 is a possible D gene (6 bases). The chain's CDR3 is CASSLGGITDTQYF. The DNA of the CDR3 is TGTGCCAGCAGCTTAGGCGGGATCACAGATACGCAGTATTTT.